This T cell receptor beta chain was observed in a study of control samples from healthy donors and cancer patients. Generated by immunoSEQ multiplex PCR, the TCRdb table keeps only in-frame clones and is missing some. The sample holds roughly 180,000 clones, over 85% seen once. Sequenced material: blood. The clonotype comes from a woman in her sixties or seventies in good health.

CDR3 bases: TGTGCCAGCAGCTCGACTAGCGGGGGAACAACCTACAATGAGCAGTTCTTC. It yields the protein CASSSTSGGTTYNEQFF. The chain is built from TRBV7-2 and TRBJ2-1; 12 nucleotides agree with TRBD2. This CDR3 comprises 17 residues. Germline V gene data show CDR1 as SGHTA and CDR2 as FQGNSA. V lost 4 bases, J lost 2 bases, and 6 bases stayed unmatched.